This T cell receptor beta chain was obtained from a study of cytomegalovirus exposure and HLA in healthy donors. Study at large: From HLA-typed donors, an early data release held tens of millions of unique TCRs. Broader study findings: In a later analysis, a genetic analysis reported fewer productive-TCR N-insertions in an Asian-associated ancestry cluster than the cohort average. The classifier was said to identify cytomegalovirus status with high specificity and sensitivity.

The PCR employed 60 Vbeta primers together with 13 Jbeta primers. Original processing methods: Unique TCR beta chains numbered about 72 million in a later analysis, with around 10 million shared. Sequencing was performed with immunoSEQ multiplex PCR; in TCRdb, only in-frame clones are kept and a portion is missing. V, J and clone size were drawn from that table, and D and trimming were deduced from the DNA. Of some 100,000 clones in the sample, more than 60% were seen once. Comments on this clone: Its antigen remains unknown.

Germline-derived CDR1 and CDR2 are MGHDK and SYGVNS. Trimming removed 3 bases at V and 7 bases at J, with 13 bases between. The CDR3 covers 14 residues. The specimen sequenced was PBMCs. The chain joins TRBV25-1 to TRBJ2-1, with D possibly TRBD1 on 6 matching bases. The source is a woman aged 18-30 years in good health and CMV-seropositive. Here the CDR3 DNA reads TGTGCCAGCAGTGACGGTTCCAGGGGTAATGAGCAGTTCTTC. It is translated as CASSDGSRGNEQFF.